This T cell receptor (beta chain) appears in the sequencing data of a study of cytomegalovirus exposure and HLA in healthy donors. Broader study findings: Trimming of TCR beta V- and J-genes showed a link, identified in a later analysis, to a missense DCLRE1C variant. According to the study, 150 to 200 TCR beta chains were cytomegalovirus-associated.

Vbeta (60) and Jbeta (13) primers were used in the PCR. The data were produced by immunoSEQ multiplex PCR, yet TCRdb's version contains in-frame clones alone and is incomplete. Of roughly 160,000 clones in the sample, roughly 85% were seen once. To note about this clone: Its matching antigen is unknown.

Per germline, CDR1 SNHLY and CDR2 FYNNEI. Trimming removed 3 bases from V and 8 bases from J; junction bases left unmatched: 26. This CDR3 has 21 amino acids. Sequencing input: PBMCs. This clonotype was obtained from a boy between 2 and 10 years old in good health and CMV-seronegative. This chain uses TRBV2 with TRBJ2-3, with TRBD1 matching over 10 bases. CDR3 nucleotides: TGTGCCAGCAGTGACACTATTCCGGGACAGGGGCCCCGTTCGAGTTCGCGTACGCAGTATTTT. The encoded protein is CASSDTIPGQGPRSSSRTQYF.